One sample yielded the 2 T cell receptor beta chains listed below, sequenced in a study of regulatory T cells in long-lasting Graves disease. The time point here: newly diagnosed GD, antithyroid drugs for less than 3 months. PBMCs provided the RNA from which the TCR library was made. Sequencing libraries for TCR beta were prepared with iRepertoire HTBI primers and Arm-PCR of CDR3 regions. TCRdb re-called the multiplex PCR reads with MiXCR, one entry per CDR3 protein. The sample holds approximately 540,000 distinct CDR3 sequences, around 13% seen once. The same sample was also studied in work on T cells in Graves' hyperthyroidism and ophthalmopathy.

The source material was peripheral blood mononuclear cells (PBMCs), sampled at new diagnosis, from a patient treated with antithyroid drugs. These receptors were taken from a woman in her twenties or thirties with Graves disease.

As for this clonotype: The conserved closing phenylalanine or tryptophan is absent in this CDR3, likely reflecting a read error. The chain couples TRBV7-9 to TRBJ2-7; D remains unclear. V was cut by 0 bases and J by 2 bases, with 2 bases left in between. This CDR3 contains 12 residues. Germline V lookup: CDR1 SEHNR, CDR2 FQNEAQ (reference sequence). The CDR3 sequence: CASSLATYEQYS. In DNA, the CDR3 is TGTGCCAGCAGCTTAGCCACCTACGAGCAGTACTCC.

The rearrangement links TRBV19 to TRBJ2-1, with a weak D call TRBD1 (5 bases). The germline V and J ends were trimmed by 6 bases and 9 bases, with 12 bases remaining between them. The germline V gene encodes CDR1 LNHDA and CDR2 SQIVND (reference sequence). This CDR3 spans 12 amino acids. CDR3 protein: CASSQGASEQFF. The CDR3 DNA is TGTGCCAGTAGCCAAGGGGCATCTGAGCAGTTCTTC.